These 8 T cell receptor beta chains share one sample of origin, sequenced in a study of CD8 T cells in ankylosing spondylitis. The antigens these receptors bind are not known. Study outcomes and limitations: Seemingly characteristic of ankylosing spondylitis blood was a TCR beta motif consisting of several highly homologous variants.

TCRdb re-called the 5' RACE reads through MiXCR, storing one row per CDR3 protein. Altogether about 540,000 distinct CDR3 sequences are present, about an eighth being singletons, with the ten largest covering nearly 7%. The sample taken for sequencing was blood, either unsorted or a sorted T cell fraction (not recorded which). These receptors all stem from a male donor with ankylosing spondylitis.

Turning to this clonotype: A much more abundant neighbour one base away suggests this may be a read error. The V and J genes are TRBV4-2 and TRBJ2-1; 10 positions agree with TRBD2. This CDR3 is 17 amino acids long. CDR1 and CDR2 from the germline V gene are LGHNA and YNFKEQ. This CDR3 is CASSHSGGLAGVNDQFF. CDR3 DNA sequence: TGTGCCAGCAGCCATTCAGGAGGGCTAGCGGGAGTCAATGACCAGTTCTTC.

This clonotype was observed a few times. This rearrangement joins TRBV12-3 or TRBV12-4 to TRBJ2-7; TRBD1 might be the D (5 bases). V was cut by 6 bases and J by 2 bases, with 14 bases left in between. This CDR3 comprises 14 residues. CDR3: CASSIGHNAYEQYF. For the CDR3, the DNA is TGTGCCAGCAGCATCGGACACAATGCCTACGAGCAGTACTTC.

The genes are TRBV12-3 or TRBV12-4 and TRBJ2-7; the D gene could be TRBD1 or TRBD2 (5 bases each). The CDR3 sequence is 15 residues long. Trimming left V 4 bases short and J 5 bases short, with 18 bases between. CDR3 in amino acids: CASSSPGRRGDEQYV. CDR3 sequence (DNA): TGTGCCAGCAGTTCACCGGGACGCCGAGGGGACGAGCAGTACGTC.

This clonotype was seen many times. The chain couples TRBV18 to TRBJ1-3, with D maybe TRBD1 (6 bases). V was trimmed by 6 bases and J by 3 bases, leaving 18 bases between them. Per the germline V gene, CDR1 is KGHSH and CDR2 is LQKENI. This CDR3 is 16 amino acids long. In DNA, the CDR3 is TGTGCCAGCTCTCCCTGGACGGGACAAATTGGAAACACCATATATTTT. Translation: CASSPWTGQIGNTIYF.

This clonotype was detected only a few times. The rearrangement links TRBV29-1 to TRBJ2-7; 9 bases are a match to TRBD2. CDR3 length: 13 amino acids. Germline CDR1 is SQVTM and CDR2 is ANQGSEA. Trimming took 8 bases from V and 4 from J; bases not matched to a gene: 9. CDR3: CSIATSGAYEQYF. The CDR3 bases are TGCAGCATAGCGACTAGCGGAGCTTACGAGCAGTACTTC.

This clonotype has only a few counts. The rearrangement uses TRBV20-1 and TRBJ2-3; 7 bases map to TRBD2. V was pared by 1 base and J by 0 bases, with 1 base of the junction left unmatched. Germline V gene lookup returns CDR1 DFQATT and CDR2 SNEGSKA (reference sequence). This CDR3 has 14 residues. CDR3 sequence (DNA): TGCAGTGCTAGAGGAGCGGGAAGCACAGATACGCAGTATTTT. As protein: CSARGAGSTDTQYF.

The chain is built from TRBV21-1 and TRBJ2-5; the table gives TRBD2 as D, unverified against the DNA. TRBV21-1 is designated a pseudogene. The CDR3 is made up of 13 amino acids. The CDR3 coding sequence is TGTGCCAGCACCTCGGGCCTATGCCAGACCCAGTACTTC. Its translation: CASTSGLCQTQYF.

In this sample, this clonotype turned up a few times. This sequence joins TRBV29-1 and TRBJ1-2; D is possibly TRBD1 (5 bases). From germline, CDR1 is SQVTM and CDR2 ANQGSEA. The CDR3 is 14 amino acids. V lost 0 bases and J lost 4, with 12 bases in between. CDR3 loop: CSVEDREGFYGYTF. In DNA form, the CDR3 reads TGCAGCGTTGAAGACAGGGAGGGGTTCTATGGCTACACCTTC.